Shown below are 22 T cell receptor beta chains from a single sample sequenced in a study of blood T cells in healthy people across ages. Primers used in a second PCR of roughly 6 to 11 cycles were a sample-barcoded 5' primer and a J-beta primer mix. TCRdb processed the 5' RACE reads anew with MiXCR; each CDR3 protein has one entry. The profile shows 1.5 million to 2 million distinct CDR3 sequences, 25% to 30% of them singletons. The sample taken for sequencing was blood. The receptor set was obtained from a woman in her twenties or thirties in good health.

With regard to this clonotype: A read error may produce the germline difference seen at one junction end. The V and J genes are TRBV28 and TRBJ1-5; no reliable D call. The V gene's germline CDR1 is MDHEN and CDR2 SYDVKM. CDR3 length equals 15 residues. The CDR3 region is CASSEGGSGNQSQHF. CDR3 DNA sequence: TGTGCCAGCAGTGAAGGAGGTTCGGGCAATCAGTCCCAGCATTTT.

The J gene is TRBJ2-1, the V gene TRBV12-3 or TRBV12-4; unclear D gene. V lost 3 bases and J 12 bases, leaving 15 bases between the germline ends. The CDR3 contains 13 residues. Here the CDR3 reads CASSLGNKGGQFF. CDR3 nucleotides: TGTGCCAGCAGTTTGGGGAATAAGGGTGGGCAGTTCTTC.

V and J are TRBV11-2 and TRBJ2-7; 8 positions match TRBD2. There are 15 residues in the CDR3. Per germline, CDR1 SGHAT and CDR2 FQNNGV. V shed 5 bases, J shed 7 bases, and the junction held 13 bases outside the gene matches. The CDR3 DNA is TGTGCCAGCAGCCCAACCTCAGCGGGAGCGGATGAGCAGTACTTC. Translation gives CASSPTSAGADEQYF.

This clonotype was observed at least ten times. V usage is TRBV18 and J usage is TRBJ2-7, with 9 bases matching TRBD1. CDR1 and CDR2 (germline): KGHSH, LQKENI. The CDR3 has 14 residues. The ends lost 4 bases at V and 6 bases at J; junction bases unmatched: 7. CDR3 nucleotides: TGTGCCAGCTCACACAGGACAGGGGCACGCGAGCAGTACTTC. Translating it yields CASSHRTGAREQYF.

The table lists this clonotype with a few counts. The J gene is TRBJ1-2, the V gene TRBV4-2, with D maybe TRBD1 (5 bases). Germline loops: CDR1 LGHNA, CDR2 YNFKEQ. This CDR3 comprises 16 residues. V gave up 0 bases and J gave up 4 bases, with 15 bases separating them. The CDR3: CASSQESGTEIYGYTF. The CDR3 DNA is TGTGCCAGCAGCCAAGAATCGGGGACGGAAATCTATGGCTACACCTTC.

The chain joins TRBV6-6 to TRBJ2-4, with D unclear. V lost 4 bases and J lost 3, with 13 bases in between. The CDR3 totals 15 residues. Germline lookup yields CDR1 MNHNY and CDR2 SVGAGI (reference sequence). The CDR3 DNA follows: TGTGCCAGCAGTTCCCTCGACCCGAGCAAAAACATTCAGTACTTC. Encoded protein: CASSSLDPSKNIQYF.

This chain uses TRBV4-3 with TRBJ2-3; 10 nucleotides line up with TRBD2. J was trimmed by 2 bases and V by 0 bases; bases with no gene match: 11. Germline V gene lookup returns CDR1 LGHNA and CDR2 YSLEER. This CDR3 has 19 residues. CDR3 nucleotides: TGCGCCAGCAGCCAAGATTTGGCTAGCGGGAGTTGGGTCACAGATACGCAGTATTTT. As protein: CASSQDLASGSWVTDTQYF.

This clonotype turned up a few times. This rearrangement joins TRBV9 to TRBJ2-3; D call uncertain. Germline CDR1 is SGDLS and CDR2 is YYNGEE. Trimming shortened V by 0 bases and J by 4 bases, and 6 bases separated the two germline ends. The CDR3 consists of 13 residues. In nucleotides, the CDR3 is TGTGCCAGCAGCGTAGGGGAACCAGATACGCAGTATTTT. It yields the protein CASSVGEPDTQYF.

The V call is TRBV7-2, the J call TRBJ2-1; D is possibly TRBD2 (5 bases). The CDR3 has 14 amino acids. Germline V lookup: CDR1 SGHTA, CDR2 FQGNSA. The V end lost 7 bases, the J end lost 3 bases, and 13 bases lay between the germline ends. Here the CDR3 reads CASNMNGVYNEQFF. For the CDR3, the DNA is TGTGCCAGCAATATGAACGGGGTCTACAATGAGCAGTTCTTC.

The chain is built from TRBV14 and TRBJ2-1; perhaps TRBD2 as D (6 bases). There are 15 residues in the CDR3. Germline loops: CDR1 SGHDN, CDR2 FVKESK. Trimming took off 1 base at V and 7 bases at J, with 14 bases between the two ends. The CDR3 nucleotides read TGTGCCAGCAGCCAAGGGCGGGGTAACCGAAATGAGCAGTTCTTC. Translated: CASSQGRGNRNEQFF.

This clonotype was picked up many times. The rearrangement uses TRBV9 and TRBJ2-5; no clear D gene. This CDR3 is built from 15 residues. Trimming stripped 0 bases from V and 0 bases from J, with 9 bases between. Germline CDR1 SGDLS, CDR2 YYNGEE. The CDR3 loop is CASSVAGVYQETQYF. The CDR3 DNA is TGTGCCAGCAGCGTAGCTGGGGTTTACCAAGAGACCCAGTACTTC.

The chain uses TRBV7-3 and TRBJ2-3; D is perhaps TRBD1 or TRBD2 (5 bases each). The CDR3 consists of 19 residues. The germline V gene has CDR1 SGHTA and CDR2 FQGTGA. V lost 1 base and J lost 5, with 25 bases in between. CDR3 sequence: CASSLIAITPGRRGDTQYF. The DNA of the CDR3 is TGTGCCAGCAGCTTAATCGCTATAACGCCGGGGCGACGTGGAGATACGCAGTATTTT.

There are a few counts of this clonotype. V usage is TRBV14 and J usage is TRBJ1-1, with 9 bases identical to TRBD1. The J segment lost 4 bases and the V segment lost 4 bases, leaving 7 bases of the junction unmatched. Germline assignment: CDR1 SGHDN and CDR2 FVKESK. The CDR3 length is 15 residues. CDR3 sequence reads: CASSLRMDRGTEAFF. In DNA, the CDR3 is TGTGCCAGCAGCCTGAGAATGGACAGGGGCACTGAAGCTTTCTTT.

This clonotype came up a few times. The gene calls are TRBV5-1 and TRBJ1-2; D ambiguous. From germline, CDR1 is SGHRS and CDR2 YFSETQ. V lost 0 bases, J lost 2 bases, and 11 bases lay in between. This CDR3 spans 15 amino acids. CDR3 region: CASSLAGRINYGYTF. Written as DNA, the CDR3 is TGCGCCAGCAGCTTGGCAGGACGGATCAACTATGGCTACACCTTC.

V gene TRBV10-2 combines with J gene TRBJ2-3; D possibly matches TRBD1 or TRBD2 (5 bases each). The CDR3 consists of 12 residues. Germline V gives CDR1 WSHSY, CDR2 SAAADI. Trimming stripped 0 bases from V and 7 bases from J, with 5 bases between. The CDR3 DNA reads TGCGCCAGCAGTGAGTCGGGACATACGCAGTATTTT. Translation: CASSESGHTQYF.

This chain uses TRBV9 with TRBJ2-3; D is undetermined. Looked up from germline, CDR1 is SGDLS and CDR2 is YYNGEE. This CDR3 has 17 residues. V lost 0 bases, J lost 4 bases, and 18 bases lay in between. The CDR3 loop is CASSVDPGSLGADTQYF. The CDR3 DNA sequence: TGTGCCAGCAGCGTAGACCCCGGTTCTTTGGGCGCAGATACGCAGTATTTT.

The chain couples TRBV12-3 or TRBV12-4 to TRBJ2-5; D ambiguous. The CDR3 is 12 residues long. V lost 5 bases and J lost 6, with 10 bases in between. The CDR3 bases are TGTGCCAGCAGTCCGACATCCCAGACCCAGTACTTC. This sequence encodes CASSPTSQTQYF.

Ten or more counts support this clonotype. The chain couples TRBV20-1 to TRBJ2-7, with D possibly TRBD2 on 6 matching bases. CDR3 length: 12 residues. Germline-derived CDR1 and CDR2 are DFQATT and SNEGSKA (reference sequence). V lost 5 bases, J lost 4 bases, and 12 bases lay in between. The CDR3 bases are TGCAGTGCTGACCGGGACTCTTACGAGCAGTACTTC. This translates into CSADRDSYEQYF.

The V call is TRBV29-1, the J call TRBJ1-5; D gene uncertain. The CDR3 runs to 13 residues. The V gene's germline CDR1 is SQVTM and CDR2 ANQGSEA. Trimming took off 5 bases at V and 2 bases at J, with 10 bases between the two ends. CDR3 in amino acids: CSVQGSGNQPQHF. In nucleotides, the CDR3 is TGCAGCGTTCAAGGTTCGGGCAATCAGCCCCAGCATTTT.

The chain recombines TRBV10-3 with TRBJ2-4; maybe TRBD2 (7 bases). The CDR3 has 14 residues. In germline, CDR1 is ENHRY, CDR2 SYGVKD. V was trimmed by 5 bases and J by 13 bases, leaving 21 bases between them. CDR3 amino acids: CAISNREGQNEQYF. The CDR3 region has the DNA TGTGCCATCAGTAACAGGGAGGGGCAGAATGAGCAGTACTTC.

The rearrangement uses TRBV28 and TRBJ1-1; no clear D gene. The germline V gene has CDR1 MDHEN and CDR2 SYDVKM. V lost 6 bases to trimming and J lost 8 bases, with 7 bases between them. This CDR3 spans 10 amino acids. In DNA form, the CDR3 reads TGTGCCAGCAGCGCATACGAAGCTTTCTTT. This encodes CASSAYEAFF.

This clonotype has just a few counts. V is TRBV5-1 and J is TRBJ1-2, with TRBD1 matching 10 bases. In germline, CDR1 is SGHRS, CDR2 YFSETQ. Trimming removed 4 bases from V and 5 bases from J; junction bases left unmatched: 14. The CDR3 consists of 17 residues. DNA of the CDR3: TGCGCCAGCAGCCCGGGGGGACAGGGGCCCGGGCAATATGGCTACACCTTC. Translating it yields CASSPGGQGPGQYGYTF.